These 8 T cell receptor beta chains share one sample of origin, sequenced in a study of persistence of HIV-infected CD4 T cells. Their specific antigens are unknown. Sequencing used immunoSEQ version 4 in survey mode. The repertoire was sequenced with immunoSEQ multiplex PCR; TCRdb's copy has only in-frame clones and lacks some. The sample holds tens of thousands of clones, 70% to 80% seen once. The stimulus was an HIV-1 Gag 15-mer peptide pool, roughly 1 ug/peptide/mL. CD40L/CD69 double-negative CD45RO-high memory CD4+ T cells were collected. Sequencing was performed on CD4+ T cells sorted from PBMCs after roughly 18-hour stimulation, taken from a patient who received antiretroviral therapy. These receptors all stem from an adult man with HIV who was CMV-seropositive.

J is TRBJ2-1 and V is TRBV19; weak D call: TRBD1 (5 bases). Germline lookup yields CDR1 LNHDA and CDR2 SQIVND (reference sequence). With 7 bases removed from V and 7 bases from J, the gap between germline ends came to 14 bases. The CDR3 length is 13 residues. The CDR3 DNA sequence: TGTGCCAGTACTACAAGGGGTCAGAATGAGCAGTTCTTC. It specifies CASTTRGQNEQFF.

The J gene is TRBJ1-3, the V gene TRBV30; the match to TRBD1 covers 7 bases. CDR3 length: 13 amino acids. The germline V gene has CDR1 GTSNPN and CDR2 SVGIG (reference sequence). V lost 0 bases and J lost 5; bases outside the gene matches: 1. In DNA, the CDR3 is TGTGCCTGGAGTGTACAGGGGCGAAACACCATATATTTT. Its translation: CAWSVQGRNTIYF. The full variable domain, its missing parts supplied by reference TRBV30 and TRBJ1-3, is SQTIHQWPATLVQPVGSPLSLECTVEGTSNPNLYWYRQAAGRGLQLLFYSVGIGQISSEVPQNLSASRPQDRQFILSSKKLLLSDSGFYLCAWSVQGRNTIYFGEGSWLTVV.

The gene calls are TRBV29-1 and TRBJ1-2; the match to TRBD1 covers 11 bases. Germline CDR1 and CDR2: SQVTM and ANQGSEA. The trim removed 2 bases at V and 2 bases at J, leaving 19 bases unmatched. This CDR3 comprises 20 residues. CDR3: CSVEQAAHGQGALGNYGYTF. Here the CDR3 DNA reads TGCAGCGTTGAACAAGCGGCCCACGGACAGGGGGCACTTGGGAACTATGGCTACACCTTC.

The CDR3 coding sequence is TGTGCCAGCAGCCCGGCCCGGGGCAGGGACGTCCTGGACGAGCAGTACTTC. This translates into CASSPARGRDVLDEQYF. The rearrangement joins TRBV7-2 to TRBJ2-7; D tentatively reads TRBD1 or TRBD2 (5 bases each). CDR1 SGHTA and CDR2 FQGNSA come from the germline V gene. V was trimmed by 5 bases and J by 5 bases, leaving 25 bases between them. CDR3 length: 17 residues.

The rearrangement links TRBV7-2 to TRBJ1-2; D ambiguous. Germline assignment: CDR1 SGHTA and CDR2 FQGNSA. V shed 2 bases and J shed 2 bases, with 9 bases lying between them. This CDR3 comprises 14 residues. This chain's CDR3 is CASSLQPLNYGYTF. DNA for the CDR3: TGTGCCAGCAGCTTACAACCCCTGAACTATGGCTACACCTTC.

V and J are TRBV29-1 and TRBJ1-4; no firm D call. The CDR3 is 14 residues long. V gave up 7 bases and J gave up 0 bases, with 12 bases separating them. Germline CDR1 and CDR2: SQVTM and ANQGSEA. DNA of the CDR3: TGCAGCGCCTCGTCCGGGGCAACTAATGAAAAACTGTTTTTT. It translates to CSASSGATNEKLFF.

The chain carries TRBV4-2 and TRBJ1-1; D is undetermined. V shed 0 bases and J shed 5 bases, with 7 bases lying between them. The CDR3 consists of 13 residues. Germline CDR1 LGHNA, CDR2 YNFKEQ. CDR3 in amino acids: CASSQDERTEAFF. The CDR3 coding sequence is TGTGCCAGCAGCCAAGATGAGCGAACTGAAGCTTTCTTT.

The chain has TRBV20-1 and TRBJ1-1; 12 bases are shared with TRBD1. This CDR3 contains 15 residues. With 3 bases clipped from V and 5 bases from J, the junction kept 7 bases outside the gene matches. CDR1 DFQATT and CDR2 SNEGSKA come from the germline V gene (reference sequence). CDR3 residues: CSASPGTGGWTEAFF. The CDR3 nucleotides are TGCAGTGCTAGTCCCGGGACAGGGGGCTGGACTGAAGCTTTCTTT.